This T cell receptor (beta chain) is from a study of OX40 agonist ivuxolimab in advanced cancers. The CDR3 runs to 13 residues. Germline loops: CDR1 SGDLS, CDR2 YYNGEE. V was pared by 4 bases and J by 6 bases, with 7 bases of the junction left unmatched. The protocol was immunoSEQ multiplex PCR, while the TCRdb copy is restricted to in-frame clones and leaves out a portion. The sample yields tens of thousands of clones, approximately 82% seen once. The chain is built from TRBV9 and TRBJ2-7; 7 nucleotides line up with TRBD1. The source was CD4+ or CD8+ T cells sorted from blood, collected in a trial of the OX40 agonist ivuxolimab. The TCR comes from an adult with an advanced solid tumor such as melanoma, head and neck, liver or kidney cancer. CDR3 sequence reads: CASSTQTGIEQYF. The DNA for the CDR3 is TGTGCCAGCAGCACCCAGACAGGGATCGAGCAGTACTTC.